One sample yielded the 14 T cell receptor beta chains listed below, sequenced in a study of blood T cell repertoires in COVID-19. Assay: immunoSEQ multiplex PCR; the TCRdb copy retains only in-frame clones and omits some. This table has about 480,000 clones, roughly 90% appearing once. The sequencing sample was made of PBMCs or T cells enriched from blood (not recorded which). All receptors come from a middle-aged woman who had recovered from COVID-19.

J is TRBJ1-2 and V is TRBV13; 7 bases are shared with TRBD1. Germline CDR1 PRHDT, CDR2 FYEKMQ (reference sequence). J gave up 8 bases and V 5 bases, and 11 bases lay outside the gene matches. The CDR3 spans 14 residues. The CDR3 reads CASSADRVGGGYTF. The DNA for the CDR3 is TGTGCCAGCAGCGCAGACAGGGTGGGGGGAGGCTACACCTTC.

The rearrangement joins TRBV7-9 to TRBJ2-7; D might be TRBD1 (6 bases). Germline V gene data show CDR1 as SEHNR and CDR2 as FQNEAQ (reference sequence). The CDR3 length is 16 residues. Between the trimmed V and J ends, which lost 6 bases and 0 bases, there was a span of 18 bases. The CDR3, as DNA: TGTGCCAGCAGTCCTCAAGGGACAACGAGCTCCTACGAGCAGTACTTC. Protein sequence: CASSPQGTTSSYEQYF.

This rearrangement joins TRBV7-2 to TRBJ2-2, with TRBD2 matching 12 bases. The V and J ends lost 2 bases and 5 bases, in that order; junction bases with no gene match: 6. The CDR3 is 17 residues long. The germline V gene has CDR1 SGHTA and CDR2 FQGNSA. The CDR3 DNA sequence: TGTGCCAGCAGCTTAAGACTAGCGGGAGTAGGAACCGGGGAGCTGTTTTTT. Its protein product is CASSLRLAGVGTGELFF.

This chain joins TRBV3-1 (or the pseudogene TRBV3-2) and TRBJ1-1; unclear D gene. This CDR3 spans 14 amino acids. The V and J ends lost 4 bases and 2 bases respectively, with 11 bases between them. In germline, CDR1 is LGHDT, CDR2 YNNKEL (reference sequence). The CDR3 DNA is TGTGCCAGCAGCCCGGTAGAAGAAAACACTGAAGCTTTCTTT. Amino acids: CASSPVEENTEAFF.

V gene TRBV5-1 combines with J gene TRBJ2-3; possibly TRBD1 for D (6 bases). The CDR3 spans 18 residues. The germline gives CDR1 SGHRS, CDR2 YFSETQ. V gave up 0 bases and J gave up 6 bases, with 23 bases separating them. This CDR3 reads CASSLEPLLQGLADTQYF. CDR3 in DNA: TGCGCCAGCAGCTTGGAACCGCTCCTCCAGGGGTTGGCGGATACGCAGTATTTT. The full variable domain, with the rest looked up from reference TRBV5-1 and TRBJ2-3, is KAGVTQTPRYLIKTRGQQVTLSCSPISGHRSVSWYQQTPGQGLQFLFEYFSETQRNKGNFPGRFSGRQFSNSRSEMNVSTLELGDSALYLCASSLEPLLQGLADTQYFGPGTRLTVL.

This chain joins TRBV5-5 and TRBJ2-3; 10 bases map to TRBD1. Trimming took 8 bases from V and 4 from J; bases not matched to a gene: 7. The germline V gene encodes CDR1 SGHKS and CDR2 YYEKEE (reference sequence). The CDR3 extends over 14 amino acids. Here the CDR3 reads CASYPTGGADTQYF. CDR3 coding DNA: TGTGCCAGTTACCCGACAGGGGGCGCAGATACGCAGTATTTT.

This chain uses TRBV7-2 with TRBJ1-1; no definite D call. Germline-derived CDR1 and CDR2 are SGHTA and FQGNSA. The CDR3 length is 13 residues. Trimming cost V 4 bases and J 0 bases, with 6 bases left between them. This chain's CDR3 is CASSSLMNTEAFF. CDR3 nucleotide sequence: TGTGCCAGCAGCTCTCTTATGAACACTGAAGCTTTCTTT.

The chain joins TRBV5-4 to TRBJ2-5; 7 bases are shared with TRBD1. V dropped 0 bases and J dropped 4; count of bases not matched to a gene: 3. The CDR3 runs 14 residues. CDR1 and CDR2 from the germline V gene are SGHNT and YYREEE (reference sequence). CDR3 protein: CASSLGDRVETQYF. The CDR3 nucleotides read TGTGCCAGCAGCTTGGGTGACAGGGTAGAGACCCAGTACTTC.

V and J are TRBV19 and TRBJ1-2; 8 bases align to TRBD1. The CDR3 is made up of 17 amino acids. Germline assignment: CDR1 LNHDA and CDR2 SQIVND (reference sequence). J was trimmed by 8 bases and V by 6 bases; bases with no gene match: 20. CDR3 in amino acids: CASSNNGLYRGTGGYTF. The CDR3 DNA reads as TGTGCCAGTAGCAATAACGGCCTTTACAGGGGGACAGGAGGCTACACCTTC.

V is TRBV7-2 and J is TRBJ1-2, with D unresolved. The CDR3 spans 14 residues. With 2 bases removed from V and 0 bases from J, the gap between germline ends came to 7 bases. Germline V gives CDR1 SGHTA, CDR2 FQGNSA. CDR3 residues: CASSLSGPNYGYTF. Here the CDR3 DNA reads TGTGCCAGCAGCTTATCTGGCCCTAACTATGGCTACACCTTC.

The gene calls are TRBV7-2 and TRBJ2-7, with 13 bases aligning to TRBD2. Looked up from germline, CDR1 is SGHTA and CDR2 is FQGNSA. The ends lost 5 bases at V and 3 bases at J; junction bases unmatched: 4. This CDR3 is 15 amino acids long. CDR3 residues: CASSPRTSGSYEQYF. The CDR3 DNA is TGTGCCAGCAGCCCCCGGACTAGCGGGAGCTACGAGCAGTACTTC.

The CDR3 bases are TGTGCCAGCAGTGGGTTGGGGGGCGAGCAGTACTTC. It encodes CASSGLGGEQYF. V usage is TRBV2 and J usage is TRBJ2-7; D is possibly TRBD2 (6 bases). Germline V gene data show CDR1 as SNHLY and CDR2 as FYNNEI. Trimming left V 4 bases short and J 6 bases short, with 10 bases between. The CDR3 sequence is 12 residues long.

The CDR3 DNA follows: TGTGCCAGCAGCCGCCCTCGGGGGTCGAACACTGAAGCTTTCTTT. It specifies CASSRPRGSNTEAFF. This sequence joins TRBV25-1 and TRBJ1-1; a weak D match, TRBD1 (5 bases). This CDR3 is built from 15 residues. Looked up from germline, CDR1 is MGHDK and CDR2 is SYGVNS. V gave up 6 bases and J gave up 1 base, with 15 bases separating them.

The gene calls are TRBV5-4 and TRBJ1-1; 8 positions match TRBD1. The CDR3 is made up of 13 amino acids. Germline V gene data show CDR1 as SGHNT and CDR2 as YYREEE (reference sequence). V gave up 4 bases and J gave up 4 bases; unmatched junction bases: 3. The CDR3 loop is CASSVTGVTEAFF. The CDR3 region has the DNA TGTGCCAGCAGCGTGACAGGGGTCACTGAAGCTTTCTTT. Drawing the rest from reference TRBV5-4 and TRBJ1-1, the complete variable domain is ETGVTQSPTHLIKTRGQQVTLRCSSQSGHNTVSWYQQALGQGPQFIFQYYREEENGRGNFPPRFSGLQFPNYSSELNVNALELDDSALYLCASSVTGVTEAFFGQGTRLTVV.